This TCR beta chain derives from a study of CD8+ T cells in alopecia areata. Trimming pared 1 base from V and 0 bases from J, leaving 6 bases between. Germline lookup yields CDR1 GKSSPN and CDR2 SITVG. The CDR3 has 14 amino acids. It was with CD4, CD8alpha, NKG2D, NKG2ACE and other markers that pooled cutaneous lymph node cells were sorted. Extraction of RNA preceded its reverse transcription into cDNA, which served as the sequencing template. Some clones are missing from TCRdb's copy, which holds only in-frame ones; the method was immunoSEQ multiplex PCR. Recorded here are fewer than 7,500 clones, none singletons. This clone was seen many times. Mouse gene names apply. From the germline J gene comes the end of the CDR3, since the read stops 4 residues before it.

This receptor was obtained from a C3H/HeJ mouse with alopecia areata. This line is of MHC haplotype H2-k. Sequenced: CD8+ T cells sorted from a lymph node. V and J are TRBV31 and TRBJ2-2, with D unclear. The CDR3: CAWSPLSNTGQLYF. Partial CDR3 DNA: TGTGCCTGGAGTCCCCTCTCAAACACCGGG.